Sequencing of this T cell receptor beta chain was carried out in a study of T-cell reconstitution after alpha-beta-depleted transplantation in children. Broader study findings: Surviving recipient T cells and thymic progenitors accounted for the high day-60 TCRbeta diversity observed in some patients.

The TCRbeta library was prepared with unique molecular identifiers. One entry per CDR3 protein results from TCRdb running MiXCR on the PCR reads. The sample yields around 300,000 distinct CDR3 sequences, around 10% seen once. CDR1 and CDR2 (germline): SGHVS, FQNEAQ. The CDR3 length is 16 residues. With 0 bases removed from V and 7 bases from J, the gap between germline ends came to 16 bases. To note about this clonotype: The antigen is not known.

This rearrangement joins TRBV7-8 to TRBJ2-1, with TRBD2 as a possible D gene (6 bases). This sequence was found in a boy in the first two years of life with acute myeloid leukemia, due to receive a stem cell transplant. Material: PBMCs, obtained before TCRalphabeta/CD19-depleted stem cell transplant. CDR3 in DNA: TGTGCCAGCAGCTTAGCGGGGGGATCATCAAAGAATGAGCAGTTCTTC. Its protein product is CASSLAGGSSKNEQFF.